A selection of T cell receptor beta chains follows, all from one sample in a study of blood T cell repertoires in COVID-19. TCRdb keeps only in-frame clones here, not all; method: immunoSEQ multiplex PCR. The profile shows about 240,000 clones, 65% to 85% of them singletons. The specimen sequenced was peripheral blood. These TCRs come from a human donor in a cohort sampled during active COVID-19. CDR3s include the opening cysteine and the closing phenylalanine or tryptophan. The D gene is left open where the match is weak. Clone size appears in some rows only: once, few, many, or a class for an expanded clone.

j_call d_call clone_size v_call cdr3_aa cdr3_nt
TRBJ2-3 TRBD1 NA TRBV19 CASRHVQGFPDTQYF TGTGCCAGTCGTCACGTACAGGGGTTCCCAGATACGCAGTATTTT
TRBJ1-5 NA NA TRBV28 CASSRDGDGNQPQHF TGTGCCAGCAGCCGAGACGGGGATGGCAATCAGCCCCAGCATTTT
TRBJ2-2 TRBD2 once TRBV11-3 CASSLSSASGTNTGELFF TGTGCCAGCAGCCTAAGCTCGGCTAGCGGAACGAACACCGGGGAGCTGTTTTTT
TRBJ2-1 TRBD2 many TRBV10-3 CASTSSPSGGHNEQFF TGTGCCTCGACTAGCTCGCCTAGCGGCGGGCACAATGAGCAGTTCTTC
TRBJ2-1 TRBD1 NA TRBV7-2 CASSYYRGNEQFF TGTGCCAGCAGTTATTACAGGGGCAATGAGCAGTTCTTC
TRBJ2-3 NA NA TRBV19 CASNSLGTDTQYF TGTGCCAGTAATTCACTAGGCACAGATACGCAGTATTTT
TRBJ1-3 NA NA TRBV2 CARARSSGNTIYF TGTGCCAGGGCTCGAAGCTCTGGAAACACCATATATTTT
TRBJ2-1 TRBD2 NA TRBV19 CASGPGTSGSSEQFF TGTGCCAGTGGCCCAGGGACTAGCGGGAGTAGTGAGCAGTTCTTC
TRBJ1-6 NA NA TRBV2 CASSVNRANSPLHF TGTGCCAGCAGTGTGAACAGGGCTAATTCACCCCTCCACTTT
TRBJ2-4 NA NA TRBV11-2 CASSLVGTGHAKNIQYF TGTGCCAGCAGCTTAGTGGGAACAGGGCATGCCAAAAACATTCAGTACTTC
TRBJ1-2 NA NA TRBV9 CASSVDTFNYGYTF TGTGCCAGCAGCGTAGACACCTTCAACTATGGCTACACCTTC
TRBJ2-7 TRBD1 NA TRBV6-5 CASSASPGQAYEQYF TGTGCCAGCAGCGCGTCCCCGGGACAGGCCTACGAGCAGTACTTC
TRBJ2-7 TRBD2 NA TRBV5-1 CASSSGLAQADEQYF TGCGCCAGCAGCTCAGGACTAGCCCAGGCGGACGAGCAGTACTTC
TRBJ2-7 TRBD1 NA TRBV10-3 CAISDRDRGFYEQYF TGTGCCATCAGTGACCGGGACAGGGGATTCTACGAGCAGTACTTC
TRBJ1-5 NA NA TRBV11-2 CASSPPNQPQHF TGTGCCAGCAGCCCCCCAAATCAGCCCCAGCATTTT
TRBJ1-6 NA NA TRBV30 CAWRSGLNSPLHF TGTGCCTGGAGGTCAGGCCTTAATTCACCCCTCCACTTT
TRBJ1-1 TRBD1 NA TRBV5-1 CASSASGTGKGYTEAFF TGCGCCAGCAGCGCGTCCGGGACAGGGAAGGGGTACACTGAAGCTTTCTTT
TRBJ1-4 NA NA TRBV6-4 CASSLQGGEKLFF TGTGCCAGCAGTCTCCAGGGAGGCGAAAAACTGTTTTTT
TRBJ2-1 TRBD2 once TRBV3-1/TRBV3-2 CASSLGGTSAYNEQFF TGTGCCAGCAGCCTGGGGGGGACTAGCGCTTACAATGAGCAGTTCTTC
TRBJ2-7 NA NA TRBV5-1 CASSRGDSYEQYF TGCGCCAGCAGCCGCGGGGACTCCTACGAGCAGTACTTC
TRBJ2-1 TRBD2 NA TRBV11-2 CASSLAQREVVGEQFF TGTGCCAGCAGCTTAGCCCAGCGGGAGGTTGTCGGTGAGCAGTTCTTC
TRBJ1-5 TRBD1 few TRBV19 CASSGTGGVQPQHF TGTGCCAGTAGTGGGACAGGGGGGGTTCAGCCCCAGCATTTT
TRBJ2-1 NA many TRBV11-2 CASNSPLEGSYNEQFF TGTGCCAGCAACTCCCCTCTAGAGGGTTCCTACAATGAGCAGTTCTTC
TRBJ2-7 TRBD2 NA TRBV7-2 CASSPRVLAGVNREQYF TGTGCCAGCAGCCCCCGGGTACTAGCGGGAGTGAATCGCGAGCAGTACTTC
TRBJ2-5 TRBD2 NA TRBV15 CATSRDRASGQETQYF TGTGCCACCAGCAGAGATCGGGCTAGCGGACAAGAGACCCAGTACTTC
TRBJ2-1 NA NA TRBV5-4 CASSLGGASSYNEQFF TGTGCCAGCAGCCTTGGCGGGGCGAGCTCCTACAATGAGCAGTTCTTC
TRBJ1-2 NA NA TRBV12-3/TRBV12-4 CASKRPGYGYTF TGTGCCAGCAAACGGCCGGGGTATGGCTACACCTTC
TRBJ1-5 NA NA TRBV7-6 CASSLRQNQPQHF TGTGCCAGCAGCCTCCGACAGAATCAGCCCCAGCATTTT
TRBJ2-7 TRBD1 NA TRBV6-2/TRBV6-3 CASSPGQTYEQYF TGTGCCAGCAGTCCGGGACAGACCTACGAGCAGTACTTC
TRBJ2-3 NA NA TRBV24-1 CATSDFIGTDTQYF TGTGCCACCAGTGATTTCATAGGCACAGATACGCAGTATTTT
TRBJ2-7 NA NA TRBV30 CAWSVWLAREQYF TGTGCCTGGAGTGTTTGGCTAGCTCGTGAGCAGTACTTC
TRBJ2-7 TRBD2 NA TRBV6-5 CASSLGREGYEQYF TGTGCCAGCAGTCTCGGGAGGGAGGGATACGAGCAGTACTTC
TRBJ2-2 NA few TRBV5-1 CASSAQTSLHTGELFF TGCGCCAGCAGCGCGCAGACTAGTCTTCACACCGGGGAGCTGTTTTTT
TRBJ2-7 TRBD1 few TRBV6-5 CASSYDRVSYEQYF TGTGCCAGCAGTTACGACAGGGTTTCATACGAGCAGTACTTC
TRBJ2-3 NA once TRBV4-2 CASSQISQGGADTQYF TGTGCCAGCAGCCAAATTTCCCAGGGAGGAGCAGATACGCAGTATTTT
TRBJ2-5 NA NA TRBV24-1 CATRERETQYF TGTGCCACCAGGGAGCGAGAGACCCAGTACTTC
TRBJ1-2 TRBD1 once TRBV5-1 CASSLQGDYGYTF TGCGCCAGCAGCTTACAGGGGGACTATGGCTACACCTTC